The 30 T cell receptor beta chains below come from one sample, sequenced in a study of beta chain features in type 1 diabetes. Reverse transcribing all isolated RNA meant expressed TCRB transcripts were sequenced. Profiling relied on immunoSEQ multiplex PCR, and the TCRdb table lists in-frame clones only, not all of them. This sample has around 250,000 clones; 25% to 30% occur once, and the top ten carry under 4.5%. Sequenced: central memory CD4+ T cells from blood. Receptors originate from a man younger than 40 in good health.

The rearrangement uses TRBV25-1 and TRBJ2-3; tentatively, D is TRBD2 (6 bases). The CDR3 is 14 residues long. Trimming took 4 bases from V and 1 from J, leaving 9 bases between them. CDR1 MGHDK and CDR2 SYGVNS come from the germline V gene. This CDR3 reads CASSGGEGTDTQYF. In DNA form, the CDR3 reads TGTGCCAGCAGTGGCGGGGAGGGCACAGATACGCAGTATTTT.

The chain carries TRBV7-2 and TRBJ2-1; 10 bases map to TRBD2. The J segment lost 6 bases and the V segment lost 2 bases, leaving 13 bases of the junction unmatched. Germline assignment: CDR1 SGHTA and CDR2 FQGNSA. The CDR3 length is 18 residues. CDR3: CASSLPGLATGAGNEQFF. CDR3 in DNA: TGTGCCAGCAGCTTACCGGGACTAGCGACAGGGGCCGGCAATGAGCAGTTCTTC.

This clone has just a few counts. The junction does not match germline at one end; this may be a read error. This rearrangement joins TRBV5-1 to TRBJ2-2; possibly TRBD2 for D (5 bases). Germline V gene sequence: CDR1 SGHRS, CDR2 YFSETQ. This CDR3 has 14 residues. The CDR3 sequence is CASRLGENTGELFF. The CDR3 DNA is TGCGCCAGCAGGTTGGGAGAGAACACCGGGGAGCTGTTTTTT. Based on the CDR3 plus reference TRBV5-1 and TRBJ2-2, the full variable domain is KAGVTQTPRYLIKTRGQQVTLSCSPISGHRSVSWYQQTPGQGLQFLFEYFSETQRNKGNFPGRFSGRQFSNSRSEMNVSTLELGDSALYLCASRLGENTGELFFGEGSRLTVL.

The J gene is TRBJ2-5, the V gene TRBV2; D call uncertain. This CDR3 comprises 11 residues. Per germline, CDR1 SNHLY and CDR2 FYNNEI. With 9 bases removed from V and 2 bases from J, the gap between germline ends came to 7 bases. The CDR3 here is CASRRQETQYF. For the CDR3, the DNA is TGTGCCAGTAGACGGCAAGAGACCCAGTACTTC.

The V call is TRBV5-1, the J call TRBJ2-7; 8 nucleotides agree with TRBD2. The ends lost 1 base at V and 0 bases at J; junction bases unmatched: 3. The CDR3 is 15 amino acids. Germline V gene sequence: CDR1 SGHRS, CDR2 YFSETQ. CDR3 loop: CASSLSGGLSYEQYF. The CDR3 coding sequence is TGCGCCAGCAGCTTGAGCGGGGGACTCTCCTACGAGCAGTACTTC. Together with reference TRBV5-1 and TRBJ2-7, the CDR3 gives the full variable domain: KAGVTQTPRYLIKTRGQQVTLSCSPISGHRSVSWYQQTPGQGLQFLFEYFSETQRNKGNFPGRFSGRQFSNSRSEMNVSTLELGDSALYLCASSLSGGLSYEQYFGPGTRLTVT.

This clone was picked up a small number of times. This chain links TRBV4-1 with TRBJ1-2; D not resolved. The CDR3 consists of 14 residues. V dropped 0 bases and J dropped 8 bases, with 13 bases sitting between them. Germline V gene data show CDR1 as MGHRA and CDR2 as YSYEKL. CDR3 nucleotides: TGCGCCAGCAGCCAAGAGATTGGGATAGGAGGCTACACCTTC. It yields the protein CASSQEIGIGGYTF.

This clone was seen ten or more times. The chain employs TRBV30 and TRBJ2-6, with D maybe TRBD2 (5 bases). Germline CDR1 and CDR2: GTSNPN and SVGIG (reference sequence). Trimming removed 5 bases at V and 2 bases at J, with 7 bases between. The CDR3 covers 13 residues. CDR3 in amino acids: CAWGLAGANVLTF. CDR3 DNA sequence: TGTGCCTGGGGACTCGCTGGGGCCAACGTCCTGACTTTC.

The chain couples TRBV30 to TRBJ1-1; D not certain. The V end lost 3 bases, the J end lost 0 bases, and 8 bases lay between the germline ends. The CDR3 runs 13 residues. In germline, CDR1 is GTSNPN, CDR2 SVGIG (reference sequence). As DNA, the CDR3 is TGTGCCTGGAGGACGTATATGAACACTGAAGCTTTCTTT. Protein product: CAWRTYMNTEAFF. The entire variable domain, with the rest obtained from reference TRBV30 and TRBJ1-1, is as follows: SQTIHQWPATLVQPVGSPLSLECTVEGTSNPNLYWYRQAAGRGLQLLFYSVGIGQISSEVPQNLSASRPQDRQFILSSKKLLLSDSGFYLCAWRTYMNTEAFFGQGTRLTVV.

J is TRBJ2-1 and V is TRBV19; possibly TRBD1 for D (5 bases). CDR1 is LNHDA, CDR2 SQIVND, per germline (reference sequence). The CDR3 has 15 amino acids. With 11 bases removed from V and 2 bases from J, the gap between germline ends came to 19 bases. The CDR3 DNA is TGTGCCTCCAGCGTCAGGGAAAGACCCTACAATGAGCAGTTCTTC. Translating it yields CASSVRERPYNEQFF.

The V and J genes are TRBV4-3 and TRBJ2-4, with D perhaps matching TRBD1 (6 bases). Per the germline V gene, CDR1 is LGHNA and CDR2 is YSLEER. V was trimmed by 0 bases and J by 0 bases, leaving 12 bases between them. The CDR3 runs 17 residues. The CDR3 region is CASSQDLGQLAKNIQYF. The CDR3 bases are TGCGCCAGCAGCCAAGATCTAGGACAGCTAGCCAAAAACATTCAGTACTTC.

The chain uses TRBV9 and TRBJ2-3, with 9 bases aligning to TRBD1. CDR1 and CDR2 (germline): SGDLS, YYNGEE. CDR3 length: 15 residues. J gave up 5 bases and V 2 bases, and 6 bases lay outside the gene matches. The CDR3 region has the DNA TGTGCCAGCAGCGTCTTTCCGGACAGGGGAGATACGCAGTATTTT. This sequence encodes CASSVFPDRGDTQYF. Looking up the rest from reference TRBV9 and TRBJ2-3 gives the full variable domain: DSGVTQTPKHLITATGQRVTLRCSPRSGDLSVYWYQQSLDQGLQFLIQYYNGEERAKGNILERFSAQQFPDLHSELNLSSLELGDSALYFCASSVFPDRGDTQYFGPGTRLTVL.

This clone was counted ten times or more. The DNA for the CDR3 is TGTGCCAGTAGTACCGAGAATTGGGCCAAAAACATTCAGTACTTC. Its translation is CASSTENWAKNIQYF. The chain is built from TRBV19 and TRBJ2-4; D ambiguous. In germline, CDR1 is LNHDA, CDR2 SQIVND (reference sequence). Between the trimmed V and J ends, which lost 4 bases and 1 base, there was a span of 11 bases. This CDR3 spans 15 amino acids.

The gene calls are TRBV5-4 and TRBJ2-7; 12 nucleotides agree with TRBD2. Germline V gene data show CDR1 as SGHNT and CDR2 as YYREEE (reference sequence). This CDR3 has 18 residues. V was pared by 4 bases and J by 2 bases, with 13 bases of the junction left unmatched. The CDR3 DNA follows: TGTGCCAGCAGCGGGGGGCCTATGACTAGCGGGAGAGCCTACGAGCAGTACTTC. This translates into CASSGGPMTSGRAYEQYF.

This clone turned up a few times. V and J are TRBV7-9 and TRBJ2-1; 14 bases fit TRBD2. CDR1 is SEHNR and CDR2 is FQNEAQ in the germline V gene (reference sequence). V lost 5 bases to trimming and J lost 7 bases; unmatched junction nucleotides: 13. This CDR3 region has 18 residues. Written as DNA, the CDR3 is TGTGCCAGCAGCCCAAAGCTAAGACTAGCGGGAGGGAAGAATGAGCAGTTCTTC. It specifies CASSPKLRLAGGKNEQFF.

This clone was found a few times. Other DNA sequences in the sample encode the same CDR3. The chain carries TRBV20-1 and TRBJ2-5; no clear D. Trimming removed 6 bases from V and 1 base from J, with 3 bases in between. This CDR3 is 10 amino acids long. Germline V lookup: CDR1 DFQATT, CDR2 SNEGSKA (reference sequence). CDR3 sequence: CSAGQETQYF. The CDR3 DNA reads TGCAGTGCAGGCCAAGAGACCCAGTACTTC.

This clone came up a few times. The same CDR3 can be traced to other DNA sequences in this sample. The chain couples TRBV25-1 to TRBJ1-2; no clear D gene. The CDR3 sequence is 13 residues long. The V gene lost 2 bases and the J gene lost 4 bases, with 8 bases spanning the gap. Germline V CDR1 and CDR2: MGHDK, SYGVNS. The CDR3 coding sequence is TGTGCCAGCAGTGAAGGGGATCTCTATGGCTACACCTTC. Residues: CASSEGDLYGYTF.

The chain links TRBV20-1 to TRBJ2-5; possible D gene TRBD2, 6 bases. Germline V gene lookup returns CDR1 DFQATT and CDR2 SNEGSKA (reference sequence). Trimming removed 6 bases from V and 9 bases from J, with 14 bases in between. This CDR3 comprises 11 residues. The CDR3 bases are TGCAGTGCCGCCCTCGGAGGGTCCCAGTACTTC. Translated, it gives CSAALGGSQYF.

This clone was recorded a few times. Being one base from a much bigger clone, this may be a read error. The rearrangement links TRBV29-1 to TRBJ2-5; tentatively, D is TRBD1 (7 bases). The length of the CDR3 is 13 residues. Germline lookup yields CDR1 SQVTM and CDR2 ANQGSEA. V gave up 7 bases and J gave up 4 bases, with 16 bases separating them. CDR3 coding DNA: TGCAGCGGCCCAGGGGGGTCCGTAGAGACCCAGTACTTC. Its protein is CSGPGGSVETQYF.

The chain joins TRBV11-2 to TRBJ1-2; D ambiguous. V lost 5 bases to trimming and J lost 6 bases, with 16 bases between them. The length of the CDR3 is 14 residues. From germline, CDR1 is SGHAT and CDR2 FQNNGV. Written as DNA, the CDR3 is TGTGCCAGCAGCCTAACTCGCAGAGGCAATGGCTACACCTTC. Protein: CASSLTRRGNGYTF.

This clone is medium-sized. The J gene is TRBJ2-1, the V gene TRBV4-1, with a tentative D call TRBD1 (6 bases). The length of the CDR3 is 15 residues. Trimming removed 2 bases at V and 6 bases at J, with 14 bases between. Germline CDR1 MGHRA, CDR2 YSYEKL. In DNA, the CDR3 is TGCGCCAGCAGCCAATGGCAGGGGATCCGCAATGAGCAGTTCTTC. Its translation is CASSQWQGIRNEQFF.

This clone has more than one count but fewer than ten. V is TRBV15 and J is TRBJ2-7, with 7 positions matching TRBD2. V gave up 1 base and J gave up 3 bases; unmatched junction bases: 6. The CDR3 is 15 residues long. Germline CDR1 reads LNHNV; CDR2 reads YYDKDF (reference sequence). This CDR3 reads CATSRASGEIYEQYF. As DNA, the CDR3 is TGTGCCACCAGCAGAGCTAGCGGAGAGATCTACGAGCAGTACTTC.

The chain links TRBV5-6 to TRBJ2-5, with D possibly being TRBD1 (6 bases). Germline values: CDR1 SGHDT, CDR2 YYEEEE. Trimming shortened V by 1 base and J by 5 bases, and 9 bases separated the two germline ends. The CDR3 sequence is 13 residues long. The CDR3 protein is CASSLSGAETQYF. The CDR3 DNA follows: TGTGCCAGCAGCTTGTCAGGGGCCGAGACCCAGTACTTC.

In its sample, this clone was seen a few times. The rearrangement joins TRBV19 to TRBJ1-1; 8 bases are a match to TRBD1. Trimming at V came to 7 bases and at J to 2 bases, leaving 6 bases not matched to a gene. The CDR3 consists of 14 residues. CDR1 is LNHDA, CDR2 SQIVND, per germline (reference sequence). CDR3 protein: CASMTGALNTEAFF. The CDR3 DNA follows: TGTGCCAGTATGACAGGGGCCCTTAACACTGAAGCTTTCTTT.

The chain recombines TRBV5-1 with TRBJ2-7; no clear D. The CDR3 is 13 amino acids. Trimming shortened V by 3 bases and J by 4 bases, and 11 bases separated the two germline ends. The germline gives CDR1 SGHRS, CDR2 YFSETQ. CDR3 in DNA: TGCGCCAGCAGCTGGGATAGCCGATACGAGCAGTACTTC. Translating it yields CASSWDSRYEQYF.

On this clone: A much larger clone lies a single base off, so this may be a read error. Additional DNA sequences in this sample encode the identical CDR3. This chain links TRBV2 with TRBJ2-5, with D unclear. This CDR3 has 10 amino acids. CDR1 is SNHLY and CDR2 is FYNNEI in the germline V gene. V was cut by 5 bases and J by 5 bases, with 3 bases left in between. The CDR3 nucleotides read TGTGCCAGCAGTTCTGAGACCCAGTACTTC. It is translated as CASSSETQYF.

The rearrangement links TRBV11-2 to TRBJ2-1; TRBD2 might be the D (6 bases). CDR1 and CDR2 from the germline V gene are SGHAT and FQNNGV. This CDR3 contains 14 residues. V gave up 5 bases and J gave up 4 bases, with 12 bases separating them. This chain's CDR3 is CASSPRDLYNEQFF. The CDR3 nucleotides are TGTGCCAGCAGCCCCCGGGACTTATACAATGAGCAGTTCTTC.

This clone was seen a handful of times. The rearrangement joins TRBV18 to TRBJ2-5, with 9 bases that match TRBD1. Germline loops: CDR1 KGHSH, CDR2 LQKENI. The CDR3 has 15 amino acids. Trimming removed 0 bases from V and 5 bases from J; junction bases left unmatched: 4. The CDR3 protein is CASSPPRTGVETQYF. CDR3 in DNA: TGTGCCAGCTCACCACCAAGGACAGGGGTTGAGACCCAGTACTTC.

This clone has just a few counts. The genes are TRBV28 and TRBJ1-5; D not resolved. CDR3 length: 12 amino acids. The germline gives CDR1 MDHEN, CDR2 SYDVKM. The V end was cut by 6 bases, the J end by 8 bases, with 11 bases between. CDR3 sequence (DNA): TGTGCCAGCAGCCCGCTGAGGGAGCCCCAGCATTTT. Translated: CASSPLREPQHF.

This clone was seen a few times. The V gene is TRBV7-9, the J gene TRBJ1-5, with no clear D. Germline V gives CDR1 SEHNR, CDR2 FQNEAQ (reference sequence). V was shortened by 1 base and J by 3 bases, with 1 base between the two germline ends. The CDR3 loop spans 12 amino acids. CDR3 region: CASSLVNQPQHF. The CDR3 nucleotides read TGTGCCAGCAGCTTAGTCAATCAGCCCCAGCATTTT.

The chain couples TRBV2 to TRBJ2-7, with TRBD1 as a possible D gene (5 bases). The CDR3 is 14 residues long. Germline-derived CDR1 and CDR2 are SNHLY and FYNNEI. Between the trimmed V and J ends, which lost 6 bases and 1 base, there was a span of 13 bases. CDR3 coding DNA: TGTGCCAGCAGACCCCAGGGAAGGTCCTACGAGCAGTACTTC. As protein: CASRPQGRSYEQYF.